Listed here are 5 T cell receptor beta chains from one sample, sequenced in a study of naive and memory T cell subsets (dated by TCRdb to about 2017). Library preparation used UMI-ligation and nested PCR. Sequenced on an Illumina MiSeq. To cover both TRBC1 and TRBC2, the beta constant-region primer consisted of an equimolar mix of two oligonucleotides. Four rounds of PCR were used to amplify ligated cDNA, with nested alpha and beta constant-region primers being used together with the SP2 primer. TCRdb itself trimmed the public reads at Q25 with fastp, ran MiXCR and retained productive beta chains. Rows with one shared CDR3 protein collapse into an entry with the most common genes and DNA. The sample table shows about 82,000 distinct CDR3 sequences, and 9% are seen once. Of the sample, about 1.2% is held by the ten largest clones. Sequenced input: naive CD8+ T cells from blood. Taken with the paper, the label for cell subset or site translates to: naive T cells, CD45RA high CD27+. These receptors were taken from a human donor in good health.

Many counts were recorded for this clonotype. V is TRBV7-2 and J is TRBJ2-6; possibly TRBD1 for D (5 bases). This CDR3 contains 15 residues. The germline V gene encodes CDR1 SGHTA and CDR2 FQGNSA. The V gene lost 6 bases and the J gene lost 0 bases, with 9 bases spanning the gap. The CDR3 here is CASRSQDSGANVLTF. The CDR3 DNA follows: TGTGCCAGCAGGTCACAGGACTCTGGGGCCAACGTCCTGACTTTC.

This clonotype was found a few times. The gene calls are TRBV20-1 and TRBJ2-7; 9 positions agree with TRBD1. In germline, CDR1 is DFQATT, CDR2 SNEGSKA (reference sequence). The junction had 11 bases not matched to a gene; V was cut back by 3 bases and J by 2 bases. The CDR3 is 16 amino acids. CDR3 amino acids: CSASSIDHRGPYEQYF. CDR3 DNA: TGCAGTGCTAGTTCCATAGACCACAGGGGGCCCTACGAGCAGTACTTC.

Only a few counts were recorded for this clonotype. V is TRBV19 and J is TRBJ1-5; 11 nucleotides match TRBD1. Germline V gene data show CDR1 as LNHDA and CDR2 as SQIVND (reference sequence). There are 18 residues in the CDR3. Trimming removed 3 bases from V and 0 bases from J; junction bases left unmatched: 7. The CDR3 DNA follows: TGTGCCAGTAGTATTGGGACAGGGGGACCTTATAGCAATCAGCCCCAGCATTTT. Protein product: CASSIGTGGPYSNQPQHF. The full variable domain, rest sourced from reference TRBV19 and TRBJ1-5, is DGGITQSPKYLFRKEGQNVTLSCEQNLNHDAMYWYRQDPGQGLRLIYYSQIVNDFQKGDIAEGYSVSREKKESFPLTVTSAQKNPTAFYLCASSIGTGGPYSNQPQHFGDGTRLSIL.

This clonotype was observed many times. CDR3 sequence reads: CASSGTSGSTDTQYF. In DNA, the CDR3 is TGCGCCAGCAGTGGGACTAGCGGGAGTACAGATACGCAGTATTTT. The chain recombines TRBV10-2 with TRBJ2-3, with 13 bases matching TRBD2. The CDR3 sequence is 15 residues long. Germline values: CDR1 WSHSY, CDR2 SAAADI. The J segment lost 3 bases and the V segment lost 4 bases, leaving 1 base of the junction unmatched.

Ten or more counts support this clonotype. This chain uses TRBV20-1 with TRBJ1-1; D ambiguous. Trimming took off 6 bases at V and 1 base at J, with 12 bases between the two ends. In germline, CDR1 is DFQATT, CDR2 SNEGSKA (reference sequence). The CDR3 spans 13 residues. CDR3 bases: TGCAGTGCCGAGACTGATCAGAACACTGAAGCTTTCTTT. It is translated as CSAETDQNTEAFF.